The clone carrying this TCR beta chain turned up a few times. Antigen: not known. This sample was taken from a study of identical twins. The study's findings and limits: Because invariant MAIT and iNKT cells could be present, zero-insertion analyses could be partly confounded.

TCRdb reprocessed the 5' RACE reads via MiXCR and lists one record per CDR3 protein. Among approximately 490,000 distinct CDR3 sequences listed, 20% to 25% were seen once. The ends lost 2 bases at V and 2 bases at J; junction bases unmatched: 8. CDR1 is SGHRS, CDR2 YFSETQ, per germline. The CDR3 sequence is 16 residues long. The same sample was also used in a study of yellow fever vaccine responses in identical twins.

The rearrangement links TRBV5-1 to TRBJ2-3; TRBD1 matches 7 bases. This TCR came from a woman in her late teens or twenties in good health. The sequenced sample consisted of CD4+ T cells sorted from blood. The CDR3 reads CASSFGDRVVTDTQYF. For the CDR3, the DNA is TGCGCCAGCAGCTTCGGAGACAGGGTAGTCACAGATACGCAGTATTTT.